The entry below describes one T cell receptor beta chain. Its antigen is not identified. One junction end does not reproduce the germline sequence, and a read error may be involved. This entry belongs to a study of breast tumors, draining lymph nodes, adjacent tissues. Samples came from axillary lymph nodes draining the breast cancer. General observations from the study: Most tumor T cells seemingly derive from lymph node, then expand in tumor. Tumor repertoires ranked between lymph nodes and nontumor tissue in diversity, with V and J gene preferences. The lymph node origin of tumor T cells was framed as consistent with a hypothesis, not demonstrated.

This CDR3 is built from 12 residues. CDR1 GTSNPN and CDR2 SVGIG come from the germline V gene (reference sequence). MiXCR was run by TCRdb on the multiplex PCR reads, yielding one entry per CDR3 protein. Of about 80,000 distinct CDR3 sequences listed, under 25% are singletons. This clonotype originated in a female donor with breast cancer. Some clones in this sample may be carry-over from other donors' samples. The V and J genes are TRBV30 and TRBJ1-4; D ambiguous. The sample consisted of axillary lymph node tissue. This CDR3 reads CAWSWSGEKLLF. Here the CDR3 DNA reads TGTGCCTGGAGTTGGAGTGGTGAAAAACTGCTTTTT.